The present T cell receptor beta chain was sequenced within a study of Graves' ophthalmopathy and Graves' hyperthyroidism. Whole-study context: A follow-up of 18 months without ophthalmopathy meant that hyperthyroidism was stable. Whole-study findings and limits: The model predicted ophthalmopathy progression with roughly 70% sensitivity and less than 85% specificity.

Diagnosis was based on clinical symptoms, serum thyroxine, TRAb, thyroid ultrasound and orbital computed tomography. Trimming cost V 7 bases and J 3 bases; bases outside gene matches: 4. CDR1 and CDR2 (germline): ENHRY, SYGVKD. This CDR3 has 14 residues. Turning to this clonotype: Its antigen remains unknown.

Amplification of the TCR beta CDR3 regions used RNA transcripts (as template). A first-round RT-PCR used HTBI primers, followed by a second-round multiplex PCR. TCRdb analysed the multiplex PCR reads with MiXCR anew, one entry per CDR3 protein. The repertoire holds about 1.1 million distinct CDR3 sequences, about 36% seen once, with roughly 10% in the top ten. The chain couples TRBV10-3 to TRBJ1-3, with 9 bases lining up with TRBD1. This receptor was obtained from an adult man with Graves' hyperthyroidism. Sequenced: peripheral blood or thyroid tissue (not recorded which). The CDR3 loop reads CAIIGQGRGNTIYF. The CDR3 region has the DNA TGTGCCATCATTGGACAGGGGCGTGGAAACACCATATATTTT.